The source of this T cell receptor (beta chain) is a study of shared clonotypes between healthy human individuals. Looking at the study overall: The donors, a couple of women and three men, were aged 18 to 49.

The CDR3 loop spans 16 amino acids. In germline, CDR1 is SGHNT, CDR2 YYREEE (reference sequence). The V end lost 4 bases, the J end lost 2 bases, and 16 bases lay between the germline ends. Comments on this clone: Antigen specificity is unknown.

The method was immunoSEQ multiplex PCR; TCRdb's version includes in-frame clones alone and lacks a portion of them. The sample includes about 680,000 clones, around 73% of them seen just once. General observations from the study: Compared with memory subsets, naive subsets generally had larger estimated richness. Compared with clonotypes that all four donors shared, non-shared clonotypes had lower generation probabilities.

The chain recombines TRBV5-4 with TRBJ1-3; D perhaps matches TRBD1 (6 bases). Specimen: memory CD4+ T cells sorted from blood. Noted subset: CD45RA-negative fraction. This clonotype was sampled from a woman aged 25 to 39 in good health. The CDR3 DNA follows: TGTGCCAGCAGCAAGGACAGAATTAAAACTGGAAACACCATATATTTT. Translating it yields CASSKDRIKTGNTIYF.